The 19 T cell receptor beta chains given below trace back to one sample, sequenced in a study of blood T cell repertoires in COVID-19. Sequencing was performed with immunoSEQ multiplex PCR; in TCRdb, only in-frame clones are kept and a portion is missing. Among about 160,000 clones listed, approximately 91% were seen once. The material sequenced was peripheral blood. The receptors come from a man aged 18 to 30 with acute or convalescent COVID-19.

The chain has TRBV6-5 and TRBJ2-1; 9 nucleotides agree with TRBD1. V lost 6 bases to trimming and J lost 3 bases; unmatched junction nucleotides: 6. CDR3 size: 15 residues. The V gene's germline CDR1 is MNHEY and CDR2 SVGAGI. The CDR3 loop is CASRNPTGGYNEQFF. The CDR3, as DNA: TGTGCCAGCAGGAACCCGACAGGGGGCTACAATGAGCAGTTCTTC.

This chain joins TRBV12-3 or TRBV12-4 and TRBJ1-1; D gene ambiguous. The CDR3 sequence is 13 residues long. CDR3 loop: CVTKDTVNTEAFF. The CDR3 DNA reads TGTGTCACAAAGGATACAGTGAACACTGAAGCTTTCTTT.

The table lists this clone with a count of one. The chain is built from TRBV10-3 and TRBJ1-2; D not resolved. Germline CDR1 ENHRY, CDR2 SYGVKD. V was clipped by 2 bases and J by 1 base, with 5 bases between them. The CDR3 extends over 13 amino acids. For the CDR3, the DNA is TGTGCCATCAGTGAGGAGGGTAACTATGGCTACACCTTC. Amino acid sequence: CAISEEGNYGYTF.

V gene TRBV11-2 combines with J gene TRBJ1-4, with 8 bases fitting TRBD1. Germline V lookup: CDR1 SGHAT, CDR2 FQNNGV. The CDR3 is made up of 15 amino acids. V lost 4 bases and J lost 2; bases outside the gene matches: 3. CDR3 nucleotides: TGTGCCAGCAGCTCGCAGGGGGCGACTAATGAAAAACTGTTTTTT. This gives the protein CASSSQGATNEKLFF.

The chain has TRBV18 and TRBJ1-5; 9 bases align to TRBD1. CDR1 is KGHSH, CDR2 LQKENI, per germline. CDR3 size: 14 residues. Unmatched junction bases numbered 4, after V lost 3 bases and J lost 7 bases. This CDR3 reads CASSPGQGIQPQHF. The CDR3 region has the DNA TGTGCCAGCTCACCGGGACAGGGCATACAGCCCCAGCATTTT.

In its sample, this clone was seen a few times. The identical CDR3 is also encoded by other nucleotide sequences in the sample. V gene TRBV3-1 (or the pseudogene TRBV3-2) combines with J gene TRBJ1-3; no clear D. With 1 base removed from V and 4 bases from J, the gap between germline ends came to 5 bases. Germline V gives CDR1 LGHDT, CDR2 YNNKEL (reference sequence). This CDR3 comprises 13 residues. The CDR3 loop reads CASSQGPGNTIYF. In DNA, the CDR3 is TGTGCCAGCAGCCAAGGGCCCGGAAACACCATATATTTT.

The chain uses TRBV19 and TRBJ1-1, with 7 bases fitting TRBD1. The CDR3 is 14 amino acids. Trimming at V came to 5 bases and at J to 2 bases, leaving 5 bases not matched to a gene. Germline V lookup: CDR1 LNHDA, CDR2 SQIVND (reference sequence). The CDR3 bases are TGTGCCAGTAGTGCGGGACAGACCAACACTGAAGCTTTCTTT. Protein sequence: CASSAGQTNTEAFF. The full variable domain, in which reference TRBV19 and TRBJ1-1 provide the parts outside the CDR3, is DGGITQSPKYLFRKEGQNVTLSCEQNLNHDAMYWYRQDPGQGLRLIYYSQIVNDFQKGDIAEGYSVSREKKESFPLTVTSAQKNPTAFYLCASSAGQTNTEAFFGQGTRLTVV.

CDR3 bases: TGCGCCAGCACAGGGACAGGGGGCCATGAGCAGTTCTTC. Amino acids: CASTGTGGHEQFF. The chain joins TRBV10-1 to TRBJ2-1, with 12 bases aligning to TRBD1. The junction had 3 bases not matched to a gene; V was cut back by 7 bases and J by 8 bases. Germline lookup yields CDR1 WNHNN and CDR2 SYGVQD (reference sequence). This CDR3 spans 13 amino acids.

CDR3 residues: CASSLRLAGGTDTQYF. CDR3 DNA sequence: TGTGCCAGTTCGCTTCGACTAGCGGGAGGGACAGATACGCAGTATTTT. The rearrangement links TRBV19 to TRBJ2-3, with 14 bases fitting TRBD2. The CDR3 runs 16 residues. The germline CDR1 and CDR2 sequences are LNHDA and SQIVND (reference sequence). The V gene end was trimmed by 8 bases and the J gene end by 3 bases; junction bases not matched to a gene: 7. The full variable domain, rest sourced from reference TRBV19 and TRBJ2-3, is DGGITQSPKYLFRKEGQNVTLSCEQNLNHDAMYWYRQDPGQGLRLIYYSQIVNDFQKGDIAEGYSVSREKKESFPLTVTSAQKNPTAFYLCASSLRLAGGTDTQYFGPGTRLTVL.

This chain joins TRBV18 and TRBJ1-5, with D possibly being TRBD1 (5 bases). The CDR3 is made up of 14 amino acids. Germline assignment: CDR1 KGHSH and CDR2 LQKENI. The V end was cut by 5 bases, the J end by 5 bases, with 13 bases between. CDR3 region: CASSSNSQDQPQHF. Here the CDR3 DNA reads TGTGCCAGCTCATCCAACTCACAGGATCAGCCCCAGCATTTT. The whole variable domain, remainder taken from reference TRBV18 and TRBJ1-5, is NAGVMQNPRHLVRRRGQEARLRCSPMKGHSHVYWYRQLPEEGLKFMVYLQKENIIDESGMPKERFSAEFPKEGPSILRIQQVVRGDSAAYFCASSSNSQDQPQHFGDGTRLSIL.

CDR3 protein: CASSPRQGNSPLHF. CDR3 in DNA: TGTGCCAGCAGCCCCCGACAGGGAAATTCACCCCTCCACTTT. V gene TRBV5-4 combines with J gene TRBJ1-6; 7 bases fit TRBD1. V was pared by 4 bases and J by 7 bases, with 5 bases of the junction left unmatched. CDR3 size: 14 residues. CDR1 and CDR2 (germline): SGHNT, YYREEE (reference sequence).

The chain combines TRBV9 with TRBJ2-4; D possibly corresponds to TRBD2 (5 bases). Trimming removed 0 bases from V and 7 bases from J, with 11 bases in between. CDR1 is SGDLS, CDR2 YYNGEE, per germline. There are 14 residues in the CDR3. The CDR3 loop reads CASSVASSGNIQYF. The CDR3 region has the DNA TGTGCCAGCAGCGTAGCAAGTTCGGGGAACATTCAGTACTTC. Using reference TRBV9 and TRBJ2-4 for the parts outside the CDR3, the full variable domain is DSGVTQTPKHLITATGQRVTLRCSPRSGDLSVYWYQQSLDQGLQFLIQYYNGEERAKGNILERFSAQQFPDLHSELNLSSLELGDSALYFCASSVASSGNIQYFGAGTRLSVL.

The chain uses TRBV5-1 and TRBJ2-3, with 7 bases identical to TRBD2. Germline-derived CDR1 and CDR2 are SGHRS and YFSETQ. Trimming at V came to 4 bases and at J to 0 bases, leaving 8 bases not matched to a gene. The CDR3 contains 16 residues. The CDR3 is CASSAQAGSSTDTQYF. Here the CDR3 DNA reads TGCGCCAGCAGCGCCCAAGCGGGATCTAGCACAGATACGCAGTATTTT.

The CDR3 sequence: CASSFNPGVTEAFF. DNA for the CDR3: TGCGCCAGCAGCTTCAACCCAGGGGTCACTGAAGCTTTCTTT. The V call is TRBV5-1, the J call TRBJ1-1; the D gene is possibly TRBD1 (6 bases). CDR3 length equals 14 residues. From germline, CDR1 is SGHRS and CDR2 YFSETQ. V was shortened by 2 bases and J by 4 bases, with 12 bases between the two germline ends.

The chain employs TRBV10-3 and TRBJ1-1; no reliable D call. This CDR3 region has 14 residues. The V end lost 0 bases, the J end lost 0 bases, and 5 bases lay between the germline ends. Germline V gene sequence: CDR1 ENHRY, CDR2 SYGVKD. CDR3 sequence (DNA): TGTGCCATCAGTGAGTCTCCCGTGAACACTGAAGCTTTCTTT. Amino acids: CAISESPVNTEAFF.

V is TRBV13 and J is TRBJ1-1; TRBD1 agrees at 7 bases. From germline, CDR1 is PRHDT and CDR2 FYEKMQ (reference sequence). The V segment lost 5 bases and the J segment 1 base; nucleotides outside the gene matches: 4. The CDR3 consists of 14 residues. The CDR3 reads CASSQDRRNTEAFF. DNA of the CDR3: TGTGCCAGCAGCCAGGACAGGCGGAACACTGAAGCTTTCTTT.

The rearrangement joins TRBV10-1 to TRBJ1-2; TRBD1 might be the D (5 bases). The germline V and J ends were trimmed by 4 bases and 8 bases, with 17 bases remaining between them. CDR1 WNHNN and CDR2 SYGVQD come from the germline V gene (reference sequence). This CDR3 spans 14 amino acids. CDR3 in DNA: TGCGCCAGCAGTGTTGGGACTCTCCCGTCCGGCTACACCTTC. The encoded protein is CASSVGTLPSGYTF.

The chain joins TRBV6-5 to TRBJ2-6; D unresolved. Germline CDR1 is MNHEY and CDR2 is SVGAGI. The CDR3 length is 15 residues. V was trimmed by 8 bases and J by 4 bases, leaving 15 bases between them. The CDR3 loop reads CASSTESMGANVLTF. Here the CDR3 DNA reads TGTGCCAGCTCTACAGAATCCATGGGGGCCAACGTCCTGACTTTC.

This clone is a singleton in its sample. As DNA, the CDR3 is TGTGCCAGCAGTTACAAAGGGGTAAAGGATCGAGGCTACACCTTC. This translates into CASSYKGVKDRGYTF. The V gene is TRBV6-5, the J gene TRBJ1-2; a possible D gene is TRBD1 (5 bases). The CDR3 covers 15 residues. Trimming removed 2 bases at V and 8 bases at J, with 18 bases between. CDR1 is MNHEY and CDR2 is SVGAGI in the germline V gene.